There are many counts of the clone carrying this T cell receptor beta chain. The antigen remains unidentified. Sequencing input was equivalent genomic DNA from CVID and controls. The repertoire was sequenced with immunoSEQ multiplex PCR; TCRdb's copy has only in-frame clones and lacks some. Listed for the sample are about 52,000 clones, none seen a single time. The data belong to a study of T cell clonality in common variable immunodeficiency. Study-wide results and limits: Patient heterogeneity in the CVID cohort limited correlations between repertoire features and clinical complications. Shared TCRbeta clones were fewer between CVID subjects than controls.

Both groups were predominantly of Caucasian heritage. The receptor was derived from a person aged 18 to 69 in good health. The sample consisted of peripheral blood mononuclear cells.

The CDR3 spells CASSLIQGAADTQYF. The DNA read from the CDR3 is TGTGCCAGCAGCTTAATACAGGGGGCCGCAGATACG. V is TRBV7-9 and J is TRBJ2-3; 9 nucleotides align to TRBD1. The DNA ends 3 residues before the CDR3 does, and the rest of the CDR3 is filled in from the germline J gene. CDR1 and CDR2 (germline): SEHNR, FQNEAQ (reference sequence). V shed 2 bases and J 4 bases; nucleotides not matched to a gene: 4. This CDR3 has 15 amino acids.